Detailed here is one T cell receptor (beta chain). The data derive from a study of T cell responses to AZD1222 COVID-19 vaccine. The method was immunoSEQ multiplex PCR; TCRdb's version includes in-frame clones alone and lacks a portion of them. Of under 70,000 clones in the sample, roughly nine tenths were seen once. In germline, CDR1 is SGDLS, CDR2 YYNGEE. The ends were cut back, 3 bases at V and 5 bases at J, with 8 bases in the middle. The CDR3 covers 13 residues. This rearrangement joins TRBV9 to TRBJ2-2; D is unclear. The origin of this receptor is an adult who received the AZD1222 COVID-19 vaccine. The starting material was peripheral blood, obtained 28 days after the second AZD1222 dose. The CDR3 loop is CASSGRRTGELFF. The DNA for the CDR3 is TGTGCCAGCAGCGGAAGACGAACCGGGGAGCTGTTTTTT.